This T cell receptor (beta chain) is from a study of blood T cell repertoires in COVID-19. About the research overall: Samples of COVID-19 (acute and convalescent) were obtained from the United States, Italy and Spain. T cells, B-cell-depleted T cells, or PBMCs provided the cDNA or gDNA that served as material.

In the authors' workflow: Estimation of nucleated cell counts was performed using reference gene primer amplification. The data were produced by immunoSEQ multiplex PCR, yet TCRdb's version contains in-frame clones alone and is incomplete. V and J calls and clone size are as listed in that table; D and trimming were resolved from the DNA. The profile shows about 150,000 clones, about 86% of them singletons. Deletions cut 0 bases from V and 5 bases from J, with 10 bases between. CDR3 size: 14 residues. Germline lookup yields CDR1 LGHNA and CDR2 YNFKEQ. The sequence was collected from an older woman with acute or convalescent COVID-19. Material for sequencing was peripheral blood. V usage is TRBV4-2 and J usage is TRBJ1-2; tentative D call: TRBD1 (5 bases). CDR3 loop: CASSQEGEEYGYTF. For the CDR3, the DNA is TGTGCCAGCAGCCAAGAAGGGGAGGAATATGGCTACACCTTC.